Listed here are 31 T cell receptor beta chains from one sample, sequenced in a study of cytomegalovirus exposure and HLA in healthy donors. It was with 60 Vbeta and 13 Jbeta primers that the PCR ran. Clones were read by immunoSEQ multiplex PCR, and TCRdb kept only the in-frame ones, dropping some. Here the sample spans 110,000 to 150,000 clones, 8.5% to 10% being singletons. Sequenced sample: PBMCs. The receptors were sampled from a middle-aged man in good health and CMV-seronegative.

This clone was counted between two and nine times. The rearrangement links TRBV28 to TRBJ2-1, with 8 positions matching TRBD1. The junction had 17 bases not matched to a gene; V was cut back by 6 bases and J by 7 bases. The CDR3 covers 17 residues. Looked up from germline, CDR1 is MDHEN and CDR2 is SYDVKM. Here the CDR3 reads CASSRRDRSSMYNEQFF. The CDR3 nucleotides read TGTGCCAGCAGCCGACGGGACAGGAGTAGTATGTATAATGAGCAGTTCTTC.

This clone was recorded a few times. The junction departs from germline at one end; a sequencing error may be responsible. The rearrangement joins TRBV29-1 to TRBJ1-1; D uncertain. CDR1 SQVTM and CDR2 ANQGSEA come from the germline V gene. This CDR3 is built from 11 residues. For the CDR3, the DNA is TGCAGCGTTTTAAAAAACATTGAAGCTTTCTTT. Its translation: CSVLKNIEAFF.

The chain combines TRBV9 with TRBJ1-2, with 7 bases fitting TRBD1. With V trimmed by 3 bases and J by 11 bases, 13 bases remained unmatched. The CDR3 totals 14 residues. Germline CDR1 SGDLS, CDR2 YYNGEE. The CDR3 sequence is CASSANRDSREYTF. In DNA, the CDR3 is TGTGCCAGCAGCGCCAACCGGGACAGCCGGGAATACACCTTC.

Ten or more counts support this clone. The J gene is TRBJ2-7, the V gene TRBV9; 10 positions match TRBD1. Trimming took 4 bases from V and 9 from J; bases not matched to a gene: 7. Germline V lookup: CDR1 SGDLS, CDR2 YYNGEE. CDR3 length: 13 residues. CDR3 nucleotide sequence: TGTGCCAGCAGCACCCTAGACAGGGGGCGGCAGTACTTC. Amino acid sequence: CASSTLDRGRQYF.

This clone was observed a few times. The V call is TRBV5-4, the J call TRBJ1-6, with a possible D match to TRBD1 (6 bases). From germline, CDR1 is SGHNT and CDR2 YYREEE (reference sequence). The CDR3 length is 15 residues. V gave up 0 bases and J gave up 10 bases, with 14 bases separating them. The CDR3 region has the DNA TGTGCCAGCAGCTTGGCAGGGGTCGGTGGCTCACCCCTCCACTTT. Translation gives CASSLAGVGGSPLHF.

This clone was detected a few times. The gene calls are TRBV5-1 and TRBJ1-1; 8 nucleotides line up with TRBD1. Germline loops: CDR1 SGHRS, CDR2 YFSETQ. The CDR3 covers 15 residues. With V trimmed by 7 bases and J by 2 bases, 10 bases remained unmatched. The CDR3 sequence: CASGAGGAYNTEAFF. DNA for the CDR3: TGCGCCAGCGGTGCAGGGGGCGCGTATAACACTGAAGCTTTCTTT.

This chain uses TRBV6-1 with TRBJ2-2; D is perhaps TRBD2 (6 bases). Germline V lookup: CDR1 MNHNS, CDR2 SASEGT. With 8 bases removed from V and 2 bases from J, the gap between germline ends came to 15 bases. The CDR3 is made up of 15 amino acids. CDR3 amino acids: CASQGLEFNTGELFF. The CDR3 coding sequence is TGTGCCAGCCAGGGACTGGAATTTAACACCGGGGAGCTGTTTTTT.

The J gene is TRBJ1-1, the V gene TRBV29-1; the D is unclear. This CDR3 comprises 14 residues. CDR1 is SQVTM and CDR2 is ANQGSEA in the germline V gene. Trimming stripped 8 bases from V and 3 bases from J, with 19 bases between. CDR3: CSSLGVGVHTEAFF. Here the CDR3 DNA reads TGCAGCTCATTGGGAGTGGGTGTACACACTGAAGCTTTCTTT.

This clone was observed a few times. The CDR3 end shows no conserved phenylalanine or tryptophan, and so a read error is likely. The chain employs TRBV27 and TRBJ1-2, with TRBD1 identical over 8 bases. Per germline, CDR1 MNHEY and CDR2 SMNVEV (reference sequence). Trimming cost V 7 bases and J 4 bases; bases outside gene matches: 11. There are 15 residues in the CDR3. CDR3 nucleotides: TGTGCCAGCACCCATACCTCAACAGGGGGCTATGGCTACACCGTC. It specifies CASTHTSTGGYGYTV.

The V and J genes are TRBV5-1 and TRBJ1-2; possibly TRBD1 for D (6 bases). V was cut by 0 bases and J by 4 bases, with 13 bases left in between. Germline V gene lookup returns CDR1 SGHRS and CDR2 YFSETQ. The CDR3 sequence is 15 residues long. The CDR3 DNA reads TGCGCCAGCAGCTTGGGCGGGGGCGCGGGCTATGGCTACACCTTC. It specifies CASSLGGGAGYGYTF.

This clone was observed a handful of times. This rearrangement joins TRBV7-8 to TRBJ1-5; tentative D call: TRBD1 (5 bases). With 2 bases removed from V and 0 bases from J, the gap between germline ends came to 14 bases. Germline CDR1 reads SGHVS; CDR2 reads FQNEAQ. The CDR3 runs 17 residues. The CDR3 loop reads CASSLSRAANSNQPQHF. In DNA, the CDR3 is TGTGCCAGCAGCTTAAGCAGGGCGGCTAATAGCAATCAGCCCCAGCATTTT.

V gene TRBV30 combines with J gene TRBJ2-2; 11 nucleotides align to TRBD2. The V gene's germline CDR1 is GTSNPN and CDR2 SVGIG (reference sequence). V shed 4 bases, J shed 4 bases, and the junction held 14 bases outside the gene matches. This CDR3 has 18 residues. The DNA of the CDR3 is TGTGCCTGGACACCCATCGCGAGTAGCGGGAGGGGCACCGGGGAGCTGTTTTTT. Amino acid sequence: CAWTPIASSGRGTGELFF.

This chain joins TRBV19 and TRBJ2-1, with 11 bases matching TRBD1. The CDR3 consists of 14 residues. The ends lost 10 bases at V and 10 bases at J; junction bases unmatched: 12. Germline V CDR1 and CDR2: LNHDA, SQIVND (reference sequence). CDR3 sequence reads: CATTPGQGDGEQFF. CDR3 nucleotides: TGTGCCACCACCCCGGGACAGGGGGACGGCGAGCAGTTCTTC.

This chain uses TRBV29-1 with TRBJ1-1; weak D call: TRBD1 (6 bases). Germline CDR1 is SQVTM and CDR2 is ANQGSEA. The CDR3 consists of 12 residues. Between the trimmed V and J ends, which lost 6 bases and 7 bases, there was a span of 15 bases. As DNA, the CDR3 is TGCAGCGTAACAGGGCCCGATCGTGAAGCTTTCTTT. This encodes CSVTGPDREAFF.

The chain combines TRBV6-5 with TRBJ1-2; 8 bases are shared with TRBD1. Germline CDR1 MNHEY, CDR2 SVGAGI. CDR3 length: 15 amino acids. Germline trimming cut 2 bases from V and 8 bases from J; bases unmatched to any gene: 10. This chain's CDR3 is CASSYETGAGVGYTF. CDR3 bases: TGTGCCAGCAGTTACGAGACAGGGGCCGGGGTGGGCTACACCTTC.

This clone was seen a few times. This chain connects TRBV7-9 to TRBJ1-5, with a weak D call TRBD1 (6 bases). V shed 5 bases and J shed 5 bases, with 10 bases lying between them. CDR1 is SEHNR and CDR2 is FQNEAQ in the germline V gene (reference sequence). The CDR3 length is 13 residues. CDR3: CASSPQGDQPQHF. The CDR3 DNA follows: TGTGCCAGCAGCCCACAGGGAGATCAGCCCCAGCATTTT.

Here the CDR3 DNA reads TGTGCCAGCACCGGGGACAGGGGATCACCCCTCCACTTT. Translation gives CASTGDRGSPLHF. This sequence joins TRBV6-5 and TRBJ1-6; 10 bases line up with TRBD1. J was trimmed by 10 bases and V by 7 bases; bases with no gene match: 4. CDR1 is MNHEY and CDR2 is SVGAGI in the germline V gene. The CDR3 consists of 13 residues.

V usage is TRBV9 and J usage is TRBJ1-2; 9 bases map to TRBD1. V was clipped by 7 bases and J by 8 bases; unmatched bases: 9. The CDR3 is 13 residues long. Germline V gene lookup returns CDR1 SGDLS and CDR2 YYNGEE. CDR3 sequence: CASGEQGASGYTF. The CDR3 DNA follows: TGTGCCAGCGGGGAACAGGGGGCGTCCGGCTACACCTTC.

The V call is TRBV19, the J call TRBJ1-5; D not certain. This CDR3 region has 15 residues. V shed 5 bases and J shed 4 bases, with 15 bases lying between them. Germline V gene sequence: CDR1 LNHDA, CDR2 SQIVND (reference sequence). The CDR3 protein is CASSAQPRSNQPQHF. In DNA form, the CDR3 reads TGTGCCAGTAGTGCCCAACCTCGCAGTAATCAGCCCCAGCATTTT.

This clone was detected a few times. CDR3 nucleotide sequence: TGTGCCAGCAGCCCACCCTCCCGGACAGATACGCAGTATTTT. Its protein product is CASSPPSRTDTQYF. The chain joins TRBV5-4 to TRBJ2-3; D gene unclear. Germline V lookup: CDR1 SGHNT, CDR2 YYREEE (reference sequence). This CDR3 is 14 amino acids long. Trimming cost V 4 bases and J 3 bases, with 12 bases left between them.

This clone came up a few times. The chain joins TRBV10-3 to TRBJ2-7; TRBD2 matches 9 bases. Germline V gene data show CDR1 as ENHRY and CDR2 as SYGVKD. This CDR3 contains 14 residues. The junction had 6 bases not matched to a gene; V was cut back by 6 bases and J by 3 bases. The CDR3 sequence: CAISGASGDYEQYF. The CDR3 region has the DNA TGTGCCATCAGCGGGGCTAGCGGGGACTACGAGCAGTACTTC.

The chain joins TRBV6-1 to TRBJ1-3; D not resolved. Germline CDR1 is MNHNS and CDR2 is SASEGT. The CDR3 spans 14 residues. Trimming removed 6 bases at V and 2 bases at J, with 11 bases between. Here the CDR3 DNA reads TGTGCCAGCAGCGGTCAGGCAACTGGAAACACCATATATTTT. Amino acid sequence: CASSGQATGNTIYF.

This clone was counted a few times. This CDR3 reads CAWSVRRKGHGYTF. In DNA, the CDR3 is TGTGCCTGGAGTGTAAGACGAAAGGGGCATGGCTACACCTTC. This chain links TRBV30 with TRBJ1-2; the D gene is possibly TRBD1 (5 bases). V was trimmed by 0 bases and J by 6 bases, leaving 14 bases between them. CDR3 length equals 14 residues. The germline CDR1 and CDR2 sequences are GTSNPN and SVGIG (reference sequence).

The V and J genes are TRBV5-1 and TRBJ2-7; possibly TRBD1 for D (6 bases). CDR1 is SGHRS and CDR2 is YFSETQ in the germline V gene. The CDR3 is 14 residues long. Trimming shortened V by 3 bases and J by 1 base, and 11 bases separated the two germline ends. CDR3 region: CASSSDGQSYEQYF. In DNA form, the CDR3 reads TGCGCCAGCAGCTCGGATGGACAGTCCTACGAGCAGTACTTC.

This chain links TRBV14 with TRBJ2-7, with D possibly matching TRBD2 (6 bases). Germline V CDR1 and CDR2: SGHDN, FVKESK. Trimming left V 8 bases short and J 8 bases short, with 16 bases between. The CDR3 loop spans 12 amino acids. CDR3 loop: CASGRSLVQQYF. The CDR3 bases are TGTGCCAGCGGGAGGTCCTTAGTACAGCAGTACTTC.

This clone showed up many times. The chain couples TRBV10-1 to TRBJ2-2; 12 bases are shared with TRBD2. Germline V gene lookup returns CDR1 WNHNN and CDR2 SYGVQD (reference sequence). V gave up 0 bases and J gave up 5 bases; unmatched junction bases: 10. The CDR3 has 19 residues. CDR3 amino acids: CASSESYRGLAGMTGELFF. CDR3 nucleotides: TGCGCCAGCAGTGAGTCTTACCGCGGACTAGCGGGGATGACCGGGGAGCTGTTTTTT.

Concerning this clone: Other nucleotide sequences in the sample specify the same CDR3. The J gene is TRBJ1-5, the V gene TRBV9, with 9 bases matching TRBD1. The junction had 3 bases not matched to a gene; V was cut back by 4 bases and J by 1 base. CDR1 is SGDLS, CDR2 YYNGEE, per germline. There are 15 residues in the CDR3. The CDR3 DNA is TGTGCCAGCAGCAAAACAGGGGGCAGCAATCAGCCCCAGCATTTT. Protein product: CASSKTGGSNQPQHF.

The chain recombines TRBV27 with TRBJ1-1, with TRBD1 matching over 8 bases. The length of the CDR3 is 12 residues. In germline, CDR1 is MNHEY, CDR2 SMNVEV (reference sequence). V lost 5 bases, J lost 8 bases, and 4 bases stayed unmatched. CDR3 region: CASSLRTGEAFF. The CDR3 nucleotides read TGTGCCAGCAGTCTCCGGACAGGGGAAGCTTTCTTT.

This clone showed up just a few times. The chain joins TRBV5-1 to TRBJ2-3; no clear D. Between the trimmed V and J ends, which lost 4 bases and 0 bases, there was a span of 15 bases. The germline CDR1 and CDR2 sequences are SGHRS and YFSETQ. This CDR3 spans 16 amino acids. The CDR3 protein is CASSPPGLTSTDTQYF. The DNA of the CDR3 is TGCGCCAGCAGCCCTCCGGGTCTTACAAGCACAGATACGCAGTATTTT.

The chain combines TRBV11-3 with TRBJ2-3; TRBD1 is a possible D gene (6 bases). Germline loops: CDR1 SGHNT, CDR2 YENEEA. Trimming took off 2 bases at V and 1 base at J, with 13 bases between the two ends. The CDR3 consists of 16 residues. The CDR3 DNA reads TGTGCCAGCAGCTTAAGGGGGAGCCAGGGCACAGATACGCAGTATTTT. It is translated as CASSLRGSQGTDTQYF.

This clone was recorded a few times. The chain has TRBV2 and TRBJ2-7; maybe TRBD1 (6 bases). V was cut by 6 bases and J by 0 bases, with 12 bases left in between. CDR1 is SNHLY, CDR2 FYNNEI, per germline. The CDR3 extends over 14 amino acids. The CDR3 DNA is TGTGCCAGCAGCGGGGACACAAGCTCCTACGAGCAGTACTTC. Its translation is CASSGDTSSYEQYF.